The next 5 T cell receptor beta chains were all read from a single sample in a study of cytomegalovirus exposure and HLA in healthy donors. Use of 60 Vbeta and 13 Jbeta primers characterized the PCR. Profiling relied on immunoSEQ multiplex PCR, and the TCRdb table lists in-frame clones only, not all of them. The profile shows some 190,000 clones, 75% to 90% of them singletons. The sequencing input was PBMCs. The receptors were gathered from a boy younger than 10 in good health and CMV-seronegative.

This clone was recorded a few times. The genes are TRBV5-4 and TRBJ1-1; TRBD1 is a possible D gene (5 bases). The CDR3 totals 14 residues. With 4 bases removed from V and 5 bases from J, the gap between germline ends came to 15 bases. CDR1 SGHNT and CDR2 YYREEE come from the germline V gene (reference sequence). CDR3 loop: CASSLRRGGTEAFF. CDR3 DNA sequence: TGTGCCAGCAGCCTCCGAAGGGGTGGAACTGAAGCTTTCTTT.

The genes are TRBV19 and TRBJ1-2; 7 bases line up with TRBD1. The CDR3 length is 20 residues. J gave up 0 bases and V 2 bases, and 18 bases lay outside the gene matches. The germline CDR1 and CDR2 sequences are LNHDA and SQIVND (reference sequence). This CDR3 reads CASSILMLLPYRGANYGYTF. The CDR3 coding sequence is TGTGCCAGTAGTATATTGATGCTCCTCCCATACAGGGGAGCTAACTATGGCTACACCTTC.

The genes are TRBV7-2 and TRBJ1-2, with 7 bases fitting TRBD1. Per the germline V gene, CDR1 is SGHTA and CDR2 is FQGNSA. The CDR3 runs 15 residues. V lost 4 bases to trimming and J lost 5 bases; unmatched junction nucleotides: 10. CDR3 residues: CASSSPGQSKYGYTF. The CDR3 DNA is TGTGCCAGCAGCTCACCGGGACAGAGCAAATATGGCTACACCTTC.

This clone was seen once. CDR3 in amino acids: CASSLGPAGGGYTF. Written as DNA, the CDR3 is TGTGCCAGCAGCTTAGGCCCCGCAGGCGGGGGCTACACCTTC. This chain links TRBV7-2 with TRBJ1-2; D not resolved. Germline values: CDR1 SGHTA, CDR2 FQGNSA. This CDR3 has 14 amino acids. The V end was cut by 1 base, the J end by 8 bases, with 14 bases between.

The DNA of the CDR3 is TGTGCCAGCAGCGTAGGCCCCCCAGCTTTAGGCATCTCCGGGACTAGCGGGAGGGCCGGAGAGCAGTACTTC. This sequence encodes CASSVGPPALGISGTSGRAGEQYF. The chain is built from TRBV9 and TRBJ2-7, with 16 bases matching TRBD2. The CDR3 is 24 residues long. Germline V gene data show CDR1 as SGDLS and CDR2 as YYNGEE. Trimming at V came to 0 bases and at J to 7 bases, leaving 28 bases not matched to a gene.